The next 22 T cell receptor beta chains were all read from a single sample in a study of cytomegalovirus exposure and HLA in healthy donors. The PCR contained 60 Vbeta and 13 Jbeta primers. The protocol was immunoSEQ multiplex PCR, while the TCRdb copy is restricted to in-frame clones and leaves out a portion. Here the sample spans roughly 160,000 clones, around 82% being singletons. The specimen sequenced was PBMCs. The receptors stem from a man in his fifties in good health and CMV-seropositive.

V gene TRBV4-3 combines with J gene TRBJ1-5, with no clear D. CDR3 length equals 16 residues. CDR1 is LGHNA, CDR2 YSLEER, per germline. Trimming took 7 bases from V and 0 from J, leaving 16 bases between them. CDR3 amino acids: CASTTPPGYSNQPQHF. The CDR3 region has the DNA TGCGCCAGCACCACCCCCCCGGGATATAGCAATCAGCCCCAGCATTTT.

About this clone itself: One end of the junction does not line up with germline, which may come from a read error. V and J are TRBV7-7 and TRBJ2-5; 11 bases line up with TRBD2. Germline V CDR1 and CDR2: SSHAT, FNYEAQ (reference sequence). The CDR3 loop spans 14 amino acids. CDR3 residues: CASSLAGGGETQYF. CDR3 in DNA: TGTGCTAGCAGCTTAGCGGGGGGGGGAGAGACCCAGTACTTC.

As concerns this clone: Different DNA sequences within this sample yield the same CDR3. This chain connects TRBV4-2 to TRBJ2-5, with 12 bases that match TRBD2. The CDR3 is 15 amino acids. Losses at the gene ends were 4 bases for V and 5 bases for J; bases not matched to a gene: 5. Germline-derived CDR1 and CDR2 are LGHNA and YNFKEQ. The CDR3 DNA reads TGTGCCAGCAGCCCTAGGCTAGCGGGGGGGGAGACCCAGTACTTC. Its translation is CASSPRLAGGETQYF.

V gene TRBV2 combines with J gene TRBJ2-1; tentatively, D is TRBD1 (5 bases). The CDR3 is 14 residues long. V was shortened by 10 bases and J by 7 bases, with 20 bases between the two germline ends. Germline-derived CDR1 and CDR2 are SNHLY and FYNNEI. DNA for the CDR3: TGTGCCATTATGGACGCGGACAATATTAATGAGCAGTTCTTC. Translating it yields CAIMDADNINEQFF.

This clone was counted between two and nine times. The chain combines TRBV2 with TRBJ2-1; 10 nucleotides line up with TRBD2. CDR1 and CDR2 from the germline V gene are SNHLY and FYNNEI. CDR3 length: 14 residues. The V segment lost 9 bases and the J segment 5 bases; nucleotides outside the gene matches: 7. CDR3 bases: TGTGCCAGAAGCAGGACTAGCGGAAACAATGAGCAGTTCTTC. This sequence encodes CARSRTSGNNEQFF.

V is TRBV6-5 and J is TRBJ2-3; possible D gene TRBD2, 5 bases. The V gene lost 0 bases and the J gene lost 2 bases, with 9 bases spanning the gap. CDR1 is MNHEY and CDR2 is SVGAGI in the germline V gene. The CDR3 totals 15 residues. The CDR3: CASSYSRAVTDTQYF. The CDR3 bases are TGTGCCAGCAGTTACTCGAGGGCAGTCACAGATACGCAGTATTTT.

The rearrangement joins TRBV30 to TRBJ2-3; TRBD2 matches at 9 bases. The V gene end was trimmed by 2 bases and the J gene end by 2 bases; junction bases not matched to a gene: 2. The CDR3 has 14 amino acids. The germline V gene encodes CDR1 GTSNPN and CDR2 SVGIG (reference sequence). CDR3 loop: CAWSKGLATDTQYF. CDR3 nucleotide sequence: TGTGCCTGGAGTAAGGGACTAGCCACAGATACGCAGTATTTT.

The rearrangement joins TRBV13 to TRBJ2-3; TRBD2 aligns across 9 bases. Trimming took 0 bases from V and 4 from J; bases not matched to a gene: 8. This CDR3 has 17 residues. Germline V gives CDR1 PRHDT, CDR2 FYEKMQ (reference sequence). CDR3 region: CASSLGRASGKADTQYF. The DNA of the CDR3 is TGTGCCAGCAGCTTAGGCCGGGCTAGCGGGAAAGCAGATACGCAGTATTTT.

The chain uses TRBV9 and TRBJ1-1, with a weak D call TRBD1 (5 bases). Looked up from germline, CDR1 is SGDLS and CDR2 is YYNGEE. Between the trimmed V and J ends, which lost 4 bases and 3 bases, there was a span of 16 bases. CDR3 length equals 15 residues. DNA of the CDR3: TGTGCCAGCAGCCCCCGGGAGGGGCGGGACACTGAAGCTTTCTTT. This translates into CASSPREGRDTEAFF. Drawing the rest from reference TRBV9 and TRBJ1-1, the complete variable domain is DSGVTQTPKHLITATGQRVTLRCSPRSGDLSVYWYQQSLDQGLQFLIQYYNGEERAKGNILERFSAQQFPDLHSELNLSSLELGDSALYFCASSPREGRDTEAFFGQGTRLTVV.

J is TRBJ2-1 and V is TRBV19; 8 bases fit TRBD1. Germline V lookup: CDR1 LNHDA, CDR2 SQIVND (reference sequence). The trim removed 3 bases at V and 0 bases at J, leaving 10 bases unmatched. The CDR3 loop spans 18 amino acids. The CDR3 loop is CASSISGGRSSSYNEQFF. The CDR3 DNA reads TGTGCCAGTAGTATCTCAGGGGGCCGGTCGAGCTCCTACAATGAGCAGTTCTTC.

The rearrangement joins TRBV5-1 to TRBJ2-3; no clear D gene. V was trimmed by 4 bases and J by 0 bases, leaving 3 bases between them. Germline CDR1 SGHRS, CDR2 YFSETQ. This CDR3 has 12 amino acids. The CDR3 coding sequence is TGCGCCAGCAGCCCTAGCACAGATACGCAGTATTTT. Amino acids: CASSPSTDTQYF.

This clone is a singleton in its sample. The chain is built from TRBV5-1 and TRBJ2-7, with 8 bases identical to TRBD1. After removal of 4 bases from V and 4 bases from J, the junction contained 16 bases not matched to a gene. The CDR3 spans 17 residues. CDR1 is SGHRS, CDR2 YFSETQ, per germline. DNA of the CDR3: TGCGCCAGCAGCCCCCGCGCCCCGCAGGGGGCTGGGTACGAGCAGTACTTC. Translated: CASSPRAPQGAGYEQYF.

This clone was counted a single time. The rearrangement joins TRBV13 to TRBJ2-7; weak D call: TRBD2 (5 bases). CDR1 and CDR2 from the germline V gene are PRHDT and FYEKMQ (reference sequence). V was pared by 4 bases and J by 6 bases, with 19 bases between. This CDR3 is built from 15 residues. CDR3 protein: CASSSLAPLGSEQYF. As DNA, the CDR3 is TGTGCCAGCAGCTCGCTAGCCCCCCTAGGCTCCGAGCAGTACTTC.

There are a few counts of this clone. The genes are TRBV7-9 and TRBJ1-5; D is perhaps TRBD1 (5 bases). The CDR3 is 13 amino acids. Germline V lookup: CDR1 SEHNR, CDR2 FQNEAQ (reference sequence). The V gene lost 4 bases and the J gene lost 7 bases, with 11 bases spanning the gap. The CDR3 DNA follows: TGTGCCAGCAGCTCTGGAGGGGAACAGCCCCAGCATTTT. Encoded protein: CASSSGGEQPQHF.

This clone has more than one count but fewer than ten. The gene calls are TRBV6-5 and TRBJ1-5; D remains unclear. Germline values: CDR1 MNHEY, CDR2 SVGAGI. Trimming cost V 5 bases and J 5 bases, with 13 bases left between them. The CDR3 length is 14 residues. The CDR3 reads CASSTSGGHQPQHF. Written as DNA, the CDR3 is TGTGCCAGCAGTACCTCAGGTGGCCATCAGCCCCAGCATTTT.

The rearrangement joins TRBV7-3 to TRBJ2-2; no definite D call. Per the germline V gene, CDR1 is SGHTA and CDR2 is FQGTGA. V dropped 4 bases and J dropped 7 bases, with 25 bases sitting between them. This CDR3 has 18 residues. The CDR3 protein is CASSSTRSTGAQSGELFF. Written as DNA, the CDR3 is TGTGCCAGCAGCTCCACCCGATCGACCGGAGCGCAGAGCGGGGAGCTGTTTTTT.

The chain couples TRBV6-6 to TRBJ1-5, with unresolved D. The CDR3 totals 14 residues. V was pared by 7 bases and J by 2 bases, with 12 bases between. The germline gives CDR1 MNHNY, CDR2 SVGAGI (reference sequence). The CDR3 sequence is CASNFRGGNQPQHF. DNA for the CDR3: TGTGCCAGCAACTTTCGGGGAGGCAATCAGCCCCAGCATTTT.

This rearrangement joins TRBV7-3 to TRBJ2-7; 9 positions match TRBD1. Trimming took 5 bases from V and 1 from J; bases not matched to a gene: 6. This CDR3 comprises 15 residues. Per germline, CDR1 SGHTA and CDR2 FQGTGA. The CDR3 is CASSPDGTGSYEQYF. The CDR3 DNA reads TGTGCCAGCAGCCCAGATGGGACAGGGTCCTACGAGCAGTACTTC.

The V and J genes are TRBV9 and TRBJ1-4, with 9 bases fitting TRBD1. V lost 4 bases and J lost 7; bases outside the gene matches: 14. Per the germline V gene, CDR1 is SGDLS and CDR2 is YYNGEE. The CDR3 runs to 17 residues. The CDR3 DNA reads as TGTGCCAGCAGCAAAGTCCCGGGACAGGGTAGGGGTGAAAAACTGTTTTTT. Translation gives CASSKVPGQGRGEKLFF.

The rearrangement links TRBV29-1 to TRBJ1-1; D may be TRBD1 (5 bases). V was pared by 4 bases and J by 0 bases, with 15 bases between. In germline, CDR1 is SQVTM, CDR2 ANQGSEA. The CDR3 is 15 amino acids. This CDR3 reads CSVAWRRGMNTEAFF. The CDR3 DNA reads TGCAGCGTTGCCTGGAGGCGGGGCATGAACACTGAAGCTTTCTTT.

This rearrangement joins TRBV27 to TRBJ2-5; perhaps TRBD2 as D (6 bases). Trimming took 6 bases from V and 0 from J, leaving 8 bases between them. Germline values: CDR1 MNHEY, CDR2 SMNVEV (reference sequence). This CDR3 is built from 13 residues. This CDR3 is CASRGGDQETQYF. DNA for the CDR3: TGTGCCAGCAGAGGAGGGGACCAAGAGACCCAGTACTTC.

The V and J genes are TRBV4-1 and TRBJ2-3; 9 bases are shared with TRBD1. Per germline, CDR1 MGHRA and CDR2 YSYEKL. The V and J ends lost 4 bases and 3 bases, in that order; junction bases with no gene match: 5. The CDR3 consists of 15 residues. The CDR3, as DNA: TGCGCCAGCAGCCGAGGGGGGACAGGGACAGATACGCAGTATTTT. Translation gives CASSRGGTGTDTQYF.